The rows below give T cell receptor beta chains drawn from one sample of a study of blood T cell repertoires in COVID-19. Produced via immunoSEQ multiplex PCR; TCRdb's table is partial and in-frame only. The sample includes 20,000 to 25,000 clones, 89% of them seen just once. The sample was peripheral blood. These receptors all come from an older woman with active COVID-19. Each CDR3 is given with its conserved first and last residue. The D gene is left open where the match is weak. Clone sizes are given selectively: once, few, many, or a class where the clone is expanded.

J gene: TRBJ1-3; clone size: few; V gene: TRBV29-1; D gene: -; CDR3 protein: CSVEASRNTIYF; CDR3 DNA: TGCAGCGTTGAAGCGTCTAGAAACACCATATATTTT
J gene: TRBJ1-5; clone size: -; V gene: TRBV30; D gene: TRBD1; CDR3 protein: CAWSKEGANQPQHF; CDR3 DNA: TGTGCCTGGAGCAAGGAGGGGGCGAATCAGCCCCAGCATTTT
J gene: TRBJ2-3; clone size: -; V gene: TRBV29-1; D gene: TRBD2; CDR3 protein: CSAPTSGVGDTQYF; CDR3 DNA: TGCAGCGCCCCGACTAGCGGGGTTGGAGATACGCAGTATTTT
J gene: TRBJ2-5; clone size: -; V gene: TRBV7-3; D gene: -; CDR3 protein: CASSSRLGQETQYF; CDR3 DNA: TGTGCCAGCAGCTCAAGACTCGGACAAGAGACCCAGTACTTC
J gene: TRBJ2-5; clone size: -; V gene: TRBV15; D gene: TRBD2; CDR3 protein: CATSRGGLAGGRRETQYF; CDR3 DNA: TGTGCCACCAGCAGAGGAGGACTAGCGGGGGGGCGCAGGGAGACCCAGTACTTC
J gene: TRBJ1-2; clone size: -; V gene: TRBV19; D gene: -; CDR3 protein: CASTLSTVNYGYTF; CDR3 DNA: TGTGCCAGTACCTTGAGTACGGTCAACTATGGCTACACCTTC
J gene: TRBJ2-7; clone size: -; V gene: TRBV5-8; D gene: TRBD1; CDR3 protein: CASSGYRGPMYEQYF; CDR3 DNA: TGTGCCAGCAGCGGTTACAGGGGGCCGATGTACGAGCAGTACTTC
J gene: TRBJ2-2; clone size: -; V gene: TRBV4-3; D gene: TRBD2; CDR3 protein: CASSSKLAQSARELFF; CDR3 DNA: TGCGCCAGCAGCAGTAAACTAGCGCAGTCTGCCAGGGAGCTGTTTTTT
J gene: TRBJ1-1; clone size: -; V gene: TRBV7-3; D gene: -; CDR3 protein: CASSLTGNTEAFF; CDR3 DNA: TGTGCCAGCAGTCTAACAGGGAACACTGAAGCTTTCTTT
J gene: TRBJ2-5; clone size: few; V gene: TRBV24-1; D gene: TRBD1; CDR3 protein: CATSRTGGWTQYF; CDR3 DNA: TGTGCCACCAGTCGGACAGGGGGGTGGACCCAGTACTTC
J gene: TRBJ2-7; clone size: -; V gene: TRBV20-1; D gene: TRBD2; CDR3 protein: CSASTSGRNEQYF; CDR3 DNA: TGCAGTGCTAGTACTAGCGGGAGGAACGAGCAGTACTTC
J gene: TRBJ2-7; clone size: -; V gene: TRBV6-5; D gene: TRBD1; CDR3 protein: CASRLGQGSYEQYF; CDR3 DNA: TGTGCCAGCAGGCTTGGACAGGGTTCATACGAGCAGTACTTC
J gene: TRBJ2-2; clone size: -; V gene: TRBV10-3; D gene: -; CDR3 protein: CATSWTASNTGELFF; CDR3 DNA: TGTGCCACCTCTTGGACAGCTTCGAACACCGGGGAGCTGTTTTTT
J gene: TRBJ1-6; clone size: -; V gene: TRBV6-5; D gene: -; CDR3 protein: CASKTGTHNSPLHF; CDR3 DNA: TGTGCCAGCAAGACAGGCACCCATAATTCACCCCTCCACTTT
J gene: TRBJ2-3; clone size: -; V gene: TRBV24-1; D gene: -; CDR3 protein: CATSDGADRYTDTQYF; CDR3 DNA: TGTGCCACCAGTGATGGGGCGGACCGATACACAGATACGCAGTATTTT
J gene: TRBJ1-4; clone size: -; V gene: TRBV15; D gene: TRBD1; CDR3 protein: CATSRPRQGGNEKLFF; CDR3 DNA: TGTGCCACCAGCAGGCCACGACAGGGGGGAAATGAAAAACTGTTTTTT
J gene: TRBJ2-1; clone size: -; V gene: TRBV21-1; D gene: -; CDR3 protein: CASSPRPQSNNEQFF; CDR3 DNA: TGTGCCAGCAGCCCCCGCCCCCAGTCAAACAATGAGCAGTTCTTC
J gene: TRBJ1-2; clone size: -; V gene: TRBV3-1/TRBV3-2; D gene: -; CDR3 protein: CASSTRNYGYTF; CDR3 DNA: TGTGCCAGCAGCACACGAAACTATGGCTACACCTTC
J gene: TRBJ2-5; clone size: -; V gene: TRBV15; D gene: -; CDR3 protein: CATSRAGGQKETQYF; CDR3 DNA: TGTGCCACCAGCAGAGCCGGGGGACAGAAAGAGACCCAGTACTTC
J gene: TRBJ2-2; clone size: -; V gene: TRBV3-1/TRBV3-2; D gene: TRBD1; CDR3 protein: CASSQATGQGSTGELFF; CDR3 DNA: TGTGCCAGCAGCCAAGCTACCGGACAGGGGTCGACCGGGGAGCTGTTTTTT
J gene: TRBJ1-5; clone size: -; V gene: TRBV18; D gene: -; CDR3 protein: CASSPEVNQPQHF; CDR3 DNA: TGTGCCAGCTCCCCAGAGGTCAATCAGCCCCAGCATTTT
J gene: TRBJ2-5; clone size: -; V gene: TRBV7-3; D gene: -; CDR3 protein: CASSLSRGQETQYF; CDR3 DNA: TGTGCCAGCAGCTTATCCCGGGGGCAAGAGACCCAGTACTTC
J gene: TRBJ2-3; clone size: -; V gene: TRBV5-1; D gene: -; CDR3 protein: CASSSGPPEDSYTQYF; CDR3 DNA: TGCGCCAGCAGCTCCGGGCCGCCGGAGGATAGTTATACGCAGTATTTT
J gene: TRBJ2-7; clone size: -; V gene: TRBV10-3; D gene: TRBD2; CDR3 protein: CAISEKAGGDYEQYF; CDR3 DNA: TGTGCCATCAGTGAGAAAGCGGGGGGGGACTACGAGCAGTACTTC
J gene: TRBJ1-3; clone size: -; V gene: TRBV9; D gene: -; CDR3 protein: CASSPHPQGSGNTIYF; CDR3 DNA: TGTGCCAGCAGCCCCCACCCCCAGGGGAGCGGAAACACCATATATTTT
J gene: TRBJ2-7; clone size: -; V gene: TRBV4-3; D gene: TRBD2; CDR3 protein: CASSLGLSGGSSYEQYF; CDR3 DNA: TGCGCCAGCAGCCTAGGCCTCTCGGGGGGTTCCTCCTACGAGCAGTACTTC
J gene: TRBJ1-2; clone size: -; V gene: TRBV5-5; D gene: -; CDR3 protein: CASSLGDGSGYTF; CDR3 DNA: TGTGCCAGCAGCTTGGGGGACGGGAGCGGCTACACCTTC
J gene: TRBJ2-4; clone size: -; V gene: TRBV2; D gene: TRBD1; CDR3 protein: CASSPMGQVGYIQYF; CDR3 DNA: TGTGCCAGCAGTCCGATGGGACAGGTGGGATACATTCAGTACTTC
J gene: TRBJ1-6; clone size: -; V gene: TRBV5-4; D gene: -; CDR3 protein: CASSWSDSETVSYNSPLHF; CDR3 DNA: TGTGCCAGCAGCTGGTCGGACAGTGAAACCGTCTCCTATAATTCACCCCTCCACTTT
J gene: TRBJ2-7; clone size: -; V gene: TRBV27; D gene: -; CDR3 protein: CASAHWGVVVGGPGEQYF; CDR3 DNA: TGTGCCAGCGCCCATTGGGGGGTGGTTGTCGGTGGGCCGGGCGAGCAGTACTTC
J gene: TRBJ2-3; clone size: -; V gene: TRBV7-9; D gene: TRBD1; CDR3 protein: CASSVQGVGPQYF; CDR3 DNA: TGTGCCAGCAGCGTGCAGGGGGTTGGGCCGCAGTATTTT
J gene: TRBJ2-7; clone size: -; V gene: TRBV24-1; D gene: TRBD1; CDR3 protein: CATSAGTGLPYEQYF; CDR3 DNA: TGTGCCACCAGCGCCGGGACAGGGTTACCCTACGAGCAGTACTTC
J gene: TRBJ1-5; clone size: -; V gene: TRBV7-9; D gene: -; CDR3 protein: CASSFSGDQPQHF; CDR3 DNA: TGTGCCAGCAGCTTCTCAGGGGATCAGCCCCAGCATTTT
J gene: TRBJ2-5; clone size: -; V gene: TRBV2; D gene: TRBD2; CDR3 protein: CASSELAGGETQYF; CDR3 DNA: TGTGCCAGCAGTGAATTAGCGGGGGGAGAGACCCAGTACTTC
J gene: TRBJ2-4; clone size: once; V gene: TRBV9; D gene: -; CDR3 protein: CASSVGPGAQNIQYF; CDR3 DNA: TGTGCCAGCAGCGTAGGTCCAGGGGCCCAAAACATTCAGTACTTC
J gene: TRBJ2-1; clone size: -; V gene: TRBV21-1; D gene: -; CDR3 protein: CASERGLAGCREQFF; CDR3 DNA: TGTGCCAGCGAGCGGGGACTAGCGGGTTGTAGGGAGCAGTTCTTC
J gene: TRBJ1-1; clone size: -; V gene: TRBV6-2/TRBV6-3; D gene: TRBD1; CDR3 protein: CASSYFRDRMNTEAFF; CDR3 DNA: TGTGCCAGCAGTTACTTTAGGGACAGGATGAACACTGAAGCTTTCTTT
J gene: TRBJ2-1; clone size: -; V gene: TRBV5-4; D gene: TRBD2; CDR3 protein: CASSLPSGGVPFF; CDR3 DNA: TGTGCCAGCAGCTTGCCTAGCGGGGGAGTTCCGTTCTTC
J gene: TRBJ1-4; clone size: once; V gene: TRBV2; D gene: TRBD1; CDR3 protein: CASSTDRGLNEKLFF; CDR3 DNA: TGTGCCAGCAGTACCGACAGGGGGCTCAATGAAAAACTGTTTTTT
J gene: TRBJ2-1; clone size: -; V gene: TRBV2; D gene: -; CDR3 protein: CASSEAFGGRSYNEQFF; CDR3 DNA: TGTGCCAGCAGTGAAGCCTTCGGGGGACGCTCCTACAATGAGCAGTTCTTC
J gene: TRBJ1-6; clone size: once; V gene: TRBV19; D gene: -; CDR3 protein: CASAGQSLIAPLHF; CDR3 DNA: TGTGCCAGTGCCGGACAGTCCTTAATAGCGCCCCTCCACTTT
J gene: TRBJ2-4; clone size: -; V gene: TRBV18; D gene: -; CDR3 protein: CASSPTGGYQNIQYF; CDR3 DNA: TGTGCCAGCTCACCGACCGGAGGGTACCAAAACATTCAGTACTTC
J gene: TRBJ1-6; clone size: -; V gene: TRBV28; D gene: TRBD1; CDR3 protein: CASSSGRGLGSYNSPLHF; CDR3 DNA: TGTGCCAGCAGTTCTGGCAGGGGGCTGGGTTCCTATAATTCACCCCTCCACTTT